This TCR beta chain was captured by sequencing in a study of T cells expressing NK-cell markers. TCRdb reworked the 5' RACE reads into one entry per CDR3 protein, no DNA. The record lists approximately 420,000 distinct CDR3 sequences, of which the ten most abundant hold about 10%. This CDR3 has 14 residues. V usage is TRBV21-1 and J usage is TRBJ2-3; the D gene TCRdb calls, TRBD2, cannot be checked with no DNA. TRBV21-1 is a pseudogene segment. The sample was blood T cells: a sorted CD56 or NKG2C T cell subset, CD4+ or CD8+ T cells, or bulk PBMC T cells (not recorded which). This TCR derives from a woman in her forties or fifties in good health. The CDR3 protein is CASIPPGLADTQYF.